The entry below describes one TCR beta chain. MiXCR was run by TCRdb on the RACE reads, yielding one entry per CDR3 protein. This table has approximately 400,000 distinct CDR3 sequences, approximately 5.1% appearing once. The sample originates from a study of human T cells and chemical hapten exposure. The time point denotes: patch test 1, 2 weeks after DPC sensitization. The treatment: therapeutic diphenylcyclopropenone sensitization with weekly scalp DPC. The starting material, unfractionated whole blood, was used for total RNA extraction. CDR3 length equals 14 residues. Germline V lookup: CDR1 DFQATT, CDR2 SNEGSKA (reference sequence). V was cut by 2 bases and J by 6 bases, with 17 bases left in between.

The genes are TRBV20-1 and TRBJ2-7, with D tentatively TRBD1 or TRBD2 (7 bases each). The source material was whole blood, sampled in connection with sensitization to the hapten diphenylcyclopropenone (DPC). This clonotype originated in a woman aged 45-65 years with alopecia areata. Some clones in this sample may be carry-over from other donors' samples. CDR3 sequence: CSARSDRDYGEQYF. As DNA, the CDR3 is TGCAGTGCTAGAAGCGACAGGGACTATGGCGAGCAGTACTTC.